This T cell receptor (beta chain) was identified in a study of shared clonotypes between healthy human individuals. Study-wide points: Since donors were few, the genetic and exposure-history diversity represented was limited. Clonotypes that were shared across a handful of donors made up about 5.1% of naive CD4 clonotypes. Among the subsets, naive ones generally showed larger estimated richness than memory ones.

CDR3 length equals 14 residues. Per germline, CDR1 ENHRY and CDR2 SYGVKD. V was shortened by 2 bases and J by 2 bases, with 10 bases between the two germline ends. As regards this clone: The antigen is unknown.

In the sorted-subset replicate PCRs, approximately 200 ng DNA, 25,000 to 35,000 T cell genomes, was used. Generated by immunoSEQ multiplex PCR, the TCRdb table keeps only in-frame clones and is missing some. Here the sample spans millions of clones, about 95% being singletons. This TCR came from a man aged 18 to 30 in good health. This chain links TRBV10-3 with TRBJ2-7, with D maybe TRBD2 (5 bases). Sequencing was carried out using naive CD4+ T cells sorted from blood. Sample subset: CD45RA+ positively selected. The CDR3 nucleotides are TGTGCCATCAGTGAGGCCGGGGAAACCTACGAGCAGTACTTC. This encodes CAISEAGETYEQYF.